Sequencing of this T cell receptor (beta chain) was carried out in a study of T-cell memory formation after mild COVID-19. Study-level background: The TCR clusters were mostly specific to one donor. Study results and limitations: CD4/CD8 balance characterized clones contracting day 15 to 85, and CD4+ skew characterized later expanders. For contracting clones, CD4+ ones sat mainly in CM and EM, CD8+ in EMRA.

UMIs and sample barcodes were carried by the TCR alpha and TCR beta cDNA libraries that 5'RACE produced using constant-segment primers. TCRdb used MiXCR to reprocess the 5' RACE reads, holding one entry per CDR3 protein. The table shows about 540,000 distinct CDR3 sequences, with about a fifth occurring only once. As concerns this clonotype: The antigen is undetermined.

This CDR3 has 16 amino acids. The junction had 10 bases not matched to a gene; V was cut back by 9 bases and J by 4 bases. Germline CDR1 LGHDT, CDR2 YNNKEL (reference sequence). The chain is built from TRBV3-1 and TRBJ2-5; 14 positions match TRBD2. Sequenced material: PBMCs or a T cell subset sorted from them (not recorded which). This receptor was taken from an adult woman who had mild COVID-19 (a few samples of this study predate the infection). Cell type and time point are not known. CDR3 in DNA: TGTGCCAGTGACTTGACTAGCGGGGGGGCCCGAGAGACCCAGTACTTC. Its protein is CASDLTSGGARETQYF.